Sequencing of this T cell receptor (beta chain) was carried out in a study of blood T cell repertoires in COVID-19. Study at large: T cells, B-cell-depleted T cells, or PBMCs provided the cDNA or gDNA that served as material.

Per the original data handling: Nucleated cell number was recorded as an estimate derived from reference gene primer amplification. Using immunoSEQ multiplex PCR, the repertoire was profiled, and TCRdb retains in-frame clones only, with some absent. V, J and clone size were drawn from that table, and D and trimming were deduced from the DNA. The sample carries 120,000 to 150,000 clones, around nine tenths recorded once. V lost 1 base and J lost 0; bases outside the gene matches: 2. This CDR3 is 15 amino acids long. CDR1 is SGHRS and CDR2 is YFSETQ in the germline V gene. With regard to this clone: This specimen includes other DNA sequences encoding the same CDR3.

The sample consisted of peripheral blood. This receptor was obtained from a human donor in a cohort sampled during active COVID-19. V is TRBV5-1 and J is TRBJ1-1, with TRBD1 identical over 8 bases. The CDR3 protein is CASSLRTGMNTEAFF. CDR3 in DNA: TGCGCCAGCAGCTTGCGGACAGGGATGAACACTGAAGCTTTCTTT.